This entry lists 24 T cell receptor beta chains sequenced from one sample in a study of shared clonotypes between healthy human individuals. Terminally differentiated effector memory CD45RA+ cells were left out of the naive CD8 fraction, which was CD45RO-negative and positively selected for CCR7. Generated by immunoSEQ multiplex PCR, the TCRdb table keeps only in-frame clones and is missing some. The table records some 800,000 clones, 90% to 95% of them present only once. The sample taken for sequencing was naive CD8+ T cells sorted from blood. Every receptor here comes from a man aged 30-40 years in good health.

The V and J genes are TRBV13 and TRBJ2-7, with TRBD2 identical over 10 bases. The CDR3 extends over 18 amino acids. Germline V lookup: CDR1 PRHDT, CDR2 FYEKMQ (reference sequence). V trimming: 4 bases; J trimming: 2 bases; junction bases outside the gene matches: 14. The CDR3 protein is CASSSFTLTSGTTYEQYF. The CDR3 nucleotides are TGTGCCAGCAGCTCCTTTACCCTCACTAGCGGGACAACCTACGAGCAGTACTTC.

The CDR3 DNA follows: TGTGCCAGCAGCCCCGGACAGGGGCTGGACAATGAGCAGTTCTTC. It translates to CASSPGQGLDNEQFF. The rearrangement joins TRBV9 to TRBJ2-1, with 9 bases lining up with TRBD1. Looked up from germline, CDR1 is SGDLS and CDR2 is YYNGEE. The CDR3 spans 15 residues. Trimming cost V 4 bases and J 5 bases; bases outside gene matches: 7.

The chain employs TRBV7-9 and TRBJ2-3; 9 nucleotides line up with TRBD1. The CDR3 extends over 16 amino acids. The ends lost 5 bases at V and 5 bases at J; junction bases unmatched: 11. Germline V gene sequence: CDR1 SEHNR, CDR2 FQNEAQ (reference sequence). In DNA form, the CDR3 reads TGTGCCAGCAGCAACGGACAGGGGATTTTAAGAGATACGCAGTATTTT. Its protein is CASSNGQGILRDTQYF.

The chain joins TRBV5-1 to TRBJ1-1; 8 bases map to TRBD1. The CDR3 length is 14 residues. Looked up from germline, CDR1 is SGHRS and CDR2 is YFSETQ. J lost 5 bases, V lost 5 bases, and 8 bases had no gene match. The CDR3 DNA reads as TGCGCCAGCAGGGTAGGACAGGGAAAAACTGAAGCTTTCTTT. It yields the protein CASRVGQGKTEAFF.

The rearrangement joins TRBV4-3 to TRBJ2-7; 14 positions match TRBD2. Unmatched junction bases numbered 3, after V lost 4 bases and J lost 1 base. CDR3 length: 16 amino acids. Per germline, CDR1 LGHNA and CDR2 YSLEER. CDR3 amino acids: CASSPGTSGSSYEQYF. In nucleotides, the CDR3 is TGCGCCAGCAGCCCCGGGACTAGCGGGAGTTCCTACGAGCAGTACTTC.

V gene TRBV28 combines with J gene TRBJ2-3; weak D call: TRBD2 (6 bases). The germline V gene has CDR1 MDHEN and CDR2 SYDVKM. The ends were cut back, 5 bases at V and 2 bases at J, with 20 bases in the middle. This CDR3 is built from 17 residues. CDR3 in DNA: TGTGCCAGCAGTGCTACCGAACTTGGGACTTTCACAGATACGCAGTATTTT. Its protein product is CASSATELGTFTDTQYF.

This rearrangement joins TRBV28 to TRBJ1-4; no firm D call. CDR3 length: 13 residues. Germline CDR1 MDHEN, CDR2 SYDVKM. Deletions cut 2 bases from V and 7 bases from J, with 8 bases between. CDR3 amino acids: CASSLLGPEKLFF. CDR3 in DNA: TGTGCCAGCAGTTTACTAGGCCCTGAAAAACTGTTTTTT.

The rearrangement joins TRBV9 to TRBJ2-5; D not certain. CDR1 is SGDLS and CDR2 is YYNGEE in the germline V gene. The CDR3 is made up of 13 amino acids. V gave up 1 base and J gave up 1 base, with 5 bases separating them. CDR3: CASSVWGQETQYF. CDR3 DNA: TGTGCCAGCAGCGTATGGGGCCAAGAGACCCAGTACTTC.

V gene TRBV6-5 combines with J gene TRBJ1-4; perhaps TRBD1 as D (5 bases). Looked up from germline, CDR1 is MNHEY and CDR2 is SVGAGI. The CDR3 length is 14 residues. V gave up 6 bases and J gave up 5 bases, with 13 bases separating them. The chain's CDR3 is CASSLTGGNEKLFF. CDR3 nucleotide sequence: TGTGCCAGCAGCCTTACAGGAGGGAATGAAAAACTGTTTTTT.

There are a few counts of this clone. The V and J genes are TRBV7-9 and TRBJ2-5; 9 nucleotides line up with TRBD2. Germline lookup yields CDR1 SEHNR and CDR2 FQNEAQ (reference sequence). J lost 4 bases, V lost 3 bases, and 6 bases had no gene match. This CDR3 region has 15 residues. The CDR3 loop reads CASSLRLAESETQYF. The CDR3 DNA follows: TGTGCCAGCAGCTTGCGACTAGCGGAATCAGAGACCCAGTACTTC.

Only one count was recorded for this clone. The chain combines TRBV11-2 with TRBJ2-7, with 11 bases matching TRBD2. CDR1 is SGHAT, CDR2 FQNNGV, per germline. Trimming at V came to 5 bases and at J to 6 bases, leaving 9 bases not matched to a gene. CDR3 length: 15 amino acids. The DNA for the CDR3 is TGTGCCAGCAGCACTGGACTAGCGGGCTTCGGCGAGCAGTACTTC. Protein sequence: CASSTGLAGFGEQYF.

This chain links TRBV30 with TRBJ2-3, with D possibly TRBD1 on 5 matching bases. Germline CDR1 is GTSNPN and CDR2 is SVGIG (reference sequence). Trimming stripped 7 bases from V and 0 bases from J, with 14 bases between. CDR3 length equals 14 residues. CDR3 in amino acids: CASLGRMSTDTQYF. In DNA, the CDR3 is TGTGCCTCTCTGGGGCGGATGAGCACAGATACGCAGTATTTT.

This CDR3 reads CASSQGLEGRHYEQYF. DNA for the CDR3: TGCGCCAGCAGCCAAGGCCTAGAAGGGCGCCACTACGAGCAGTACTTC. This chain links TRBV4-1 with TRBJ2-7; no clear D gene. This CDR3 contains 16 residues. Trimming removed 1 base at V and 3 bases at J, with 16 bases between. CDR1 and CDR2 from the germline V gene are MGHRA and YSYEKL.

This rearrangement joins TRBV5-4 to TRBJ2-1; 8 bases agree with TRBD2. The J segment lost 8 bases and the V segment lost 0 bases, leaving 7 bases of the junction unmatched. Germline V gene data show CDR1 as SGHNT and CDR2 as YYREEE (reference sequence). This CDR3 has 15 residues. CDR3 in amino acids: CASSLGLAGSYEQFF. For the CDR3, the DNA is TGTGCCAGCAGCTTGGGCTTAGCGGGATCGTATGAGCAGTTCTTC.

The V gene is TRBV4-3, the J gene TRBJ1-3; no reliable D call. The germline CDR1 and CDR2 sequences are LGHNA and YSLEER. The CDR3 length is 15 residues. Between the trimmed V and J ends, which lost 0 bases and 1 base, there was a span of 7 bases. CDR3 protein: CASSQDQASGNTIYF. DNA of the CDR3: TGCGCCAGCAGCCAAGACCAGGCATCTGGAAACACCATATATTTT.

The chain links TRBV30 to TRBJ1-1, with TRBD1 as a possible D gene (5 bases). The germline gives CDR1 GTSNPN, CDR2 SVGIG (reference sequence). Trimming took off 4 bases at V and 7 bases at J, with 16 bases between the two ends. The CDR3 is 13 amino acids. The CDR3 here is CAWTLGVWVEAFF. DNA of the CDR3: TGTGCCTGGACGCTGGGGGTTTGGGTTGAAGCTTTCTTT.

V is TRBV5-1 and J is TRBJ2-6, with a weak D call TRBD1 (5 bases). Germline CDR1 is SGHRS and CDR2 is YFSETQ. This CDR3 comprises 15 residues. V shed 4 bases and J shed 2 bases, with 10 bases lying between them. CDR3 bases: TGCGCCAGCAGCACCTGGGGCGCTGGGGCCAACGTCCTGACTTTC. As protein: CASSTWGAGANVLTF.

The chain couples TRBV29-1 to TRBJ2-2; D gene ambiguous. The CDR3 is 12 amino acids. Trimming took 4 bases from V and 5 from J, leaving 8 bases between them. Germline V gene data show CDR1 as SQVTM and CDR2 as ANQGSEA. CDR3 sequence: CSVVDSTGELFF. CDR3 DNA: TGCAGCGTTGTTGACTCTACCGGGGAGCTGTTTTTT.

The chain combines TRBV5-1 with TRBJ1-2, with D maybe TRBD1 (5 bases). Trimming took 2 bases from V and 4 from J, leaving 15 bases between them. Germline V lookup: CDR1 SGHRS, CDR2 YFSETQ. This CDR3 is built from 15 residues. CDR3 in DNA: TGCGCCAGCAGCTTCGAGAACAGGTTGGTCTATGGCTACACCTTC. Amino acid sequence: CASSFENRLVYGYTF.

This chain joins TRBV10-3 and TRBJ2-1, with unresolved D. The ends were cut back, 3 bases at V and 2 bases at J, with 2 bases in the middle. This CDR3 has 12 amino acids. Germline lookup yields CDR1 ENHRY and CDR2 SYGVKD. In DNA form, the CDR3 reads TGTGCCATCAGTGATGCCTACAATGAGCAGTTCTTC. Translating gives CAISDAYNEQFF.

This chain joins TRBV27 and TRBJ2-7; no definite D call. The germline gives CDR1 MNHEY, CDR2 SMNVEV (reference sequence). This CDR3 spans 11 amino acids. V lost 6 bases and J lost 3, with 6 bases in between. CDR3 bases: TGTGCCAGCAGGGCTAACTACGAGCAGTACTTC. It translates to CASRANYEQYF.

This clone was recorded once. This sequence joins TRBV10-3 and TRBJ2-1; possibly TRBD2 for D (5 bases). V was trimmed by 10 bases and J by 5 bases, leaving 15 bases between them. This CDR3 contains 13 residues. Looked up from germline, CDR1 is ENHRY and CDR2 is SYGVKD. Written as DNA, the CDR3 is TGTGCCACCGCAGATCAGACTAACAATGAGCAGTTCTTC. Amino acid sequence: CATADQTNNEQFF.

V and J are TRBV11-2 and TRBJ2-1; D not resolved. The CDR3 runs 12 residues. Germline values: CDR1 SGHAT, CDR2 FQNNGV. Deletions cut 5 bases from V and 13 bases from J, with 15 bases between. The CDR3 DNA is TGTGCCAGCAGCCCACCATCCGACTTACAGTTCTTC. It codes for CASSPPSDLQFF. The variable domain in full, completed from reference TRBV11-2 and TRBJ2-1, reads EAGVAQSPRYKIIEKRQSVAFWCNPISGHATLYWYQQILGQGPKLLIQFQNNGVVDDSQLPKDRFSAERLKGVDSTLKIQPAKLEDSAVYLCASSPPSDLQFFGPGTRLTVL.

The chain employs TRBV11-2 and TRBJ2-5; the D gene is possibly TRBD2 (5 bases). The CDR3 length is 12 residues. Looked up from germline, CDR1 is SGHAT and CDR2 is FQNNGV. Deletions cut 1 base from V and 10 bases from J, with 10 bases between. The CDR3 nucleotides are TGTGCCAGCAGCTTAGGAGGGTTTGGCCAGTACTTC. It codes for CASSLGGFGQYF.